Each of the 24 T cell receptor beta chains below was sequenced from the same sample in a study of blood T cell repertoires in COVID-19. Clones were read by immunoSEQ multiplex PCR, and TCRdb kept only the in-frame ones, dropping some. The sample records about 250,000 clones, approximately 90% being singletons. Sequencing was carried out using PBMCs or T cells enriched from blood (not recorded which). Every receptor here comes from a woman in her forties or fifties who had recovered from COVID-19.

The V and J genes are TRBV19 and TRBJ2-2, with TRBD2 matching 8 bases. CDR1 and CDR2 from the germline V gene are LNHDA and SQIVND (reference sequence). The CDR3 has 15 amino acids. Trimming took 8 bases from V and 0 from J; bases not matched to a gene: 5. CDR3 coding DNA: TGTGCCAGTCGCTTAGCGGGGACGAACACCGGGGAGCTGTTTTTT. This translates into CASRLAGTNTGELFF.

The rearrangement uses TRBV9 and TRBJ1-3; TRBD1 aligns across 7 bases. CDR1 and CDR2 (germline): SGDLS, YYNGEE. The CDR3 length is 14 residues. V lost 3 bases, J lost 2 bases, and 2 bases stayed unmatched. CDR3 bases: TGTGCCAGCAGCGGAACAGGGGCTGGAAACACCATATATTTT. This codes for CASSGTGAGNTIYF.

The chain uses TRBV4-3 and TRBJ1-4, with TRBD1 identical over 8 bases. Germline V gene lookup returns CDR1 LGHNA and CDR2 YSLEER. V trimming: 2 bases; J trimming: 10 bases; junction bases outside the gene matches: 15. The CDR3 runs to 17 residues. The CDR3 here is CASSQSIGQGLIGKLFF. The DNA of the CDR3 is TGCGCCAGCAGCCAATCCATTGGACAGGGTTTAATTGGAAAACTGTTTTTT.

This clone appeared once. This CDR3 is CASSLLGQGLKQPQHF. The CDR3 nucleotides are TGTGCCAGCAGTTTACTTGGGCAGGGTTTAAAGCAGCCCCAGCATTTT. The rearrangement joins TRBV28 to TRBJ1-5; tentative D call: TRBD1 (5 bases). Looked up from germline, CDR1 is MDHEN and CDR2 is SYDVKM. The V and J ends lost 2 bases and 7 bases respectively, with 18 bases between them. The CDR3 totals 16 residues.

This CDR3 is CASTPLGPQMNTEAFF. Written as DNA, the CDR3 is TGTGCCAGCACCCCCCTTGGGCCACAGATGAACACTGAAGCTTTCTTT. The chain couples TRBV27 to TRBJ1-1, with D unresolved. The CDR3 length is 16 residues. V lost 7 bases, J lost 0 bases, and 18 bases lay in between. From germline, CDR1 is MNHEY and CDR2 SMNVEV (reference sequence).

The genes are TRBV6-5 and TRBJ2-5, with D perhaps matching TRBD1 (6 bases). The V and J ends lost 4 bases and 2 bases respectively, with 8 bases between them. The length of the CDR3 is 13 residues. Germline values: CDR1 MNHEY, CDR2 SVGAGI. This chain's CDR3 is CASSSGQQETQYF. CDR3 bases: TGTGCCAGCAGTTCCGGACAGCAAGAGACCCAGTACTTC.

The CDR3 is CASSESIRGIQPQHF. CDR3 nucleotides: TGTGCCAGCAGTGAATCTATCAGGGGGATTCAGCCCCAGCATTTT. The rearrangement uses TRBV28 and TRBJ1-5; 7 bases match TRBD1. Germline assignment: CDR1 MDHEN and CDR2 SYDVKM. V was pared by 5 bases and J by 6 bases, with 10 bases of the junction left unmatched. The CDR3 spans 15 residues.

The chain has TRBV28 and TRBJ1-5; D unclear. Trimming removed 6 bases at V and 6 bases at J, with 18 bases between. Per germline, CDR1 MDHEN and CDR2 SYDVKM. The CDR3 consists of 15 residues. The CDR3 coding sequence is TGTGCCAGCAGCAAGTTCGGGAGTGCGAGTCAGCCCCAGCATTTT. Translation gives CASSKFGSASQPQHF.

V is TRBV7-8 and J is TRBJ2-3; the match to TRBD2 covers 8 bases. This CDR3 comprises 15 residues. Germline loops: CDR1 SGHVS, CDR2 FQNEAQ. After removal of 5 bases from V and 7 bases from J, the junction contained 11 bases not matched to a gene. This chain's CDR3 is CASSPPGLESYTQYF. Written as DNA, the CDR3 is TGTGCCAGCAGCCCACCGGGACTAGAATCCTATACGCAGTATTTT.

About this clone: The same CDR3 arises from other DNA sequences in this sample as well. The rearrangement links TRBV6-5 to TRBJ1-3; 8 bases align to TRBD1. With 6 bases clipped from V and 2 bases from J, the junction kept 0 bases outside the gene matches. This CDR3 spans 13 amino acids. Germline V lookup: CDR1 MNHEY, CDR2 SVGAGI. The CDR3: CASRTGAGNTIYF. The CDR3 nucleotides are TGTGCCAGCAGGACAGGGGCTGGAAACACCATATATTTT.

In its sample, this clone was seen once. This chain uses TRBV28 with TRBJ1-6; 7 nucleotides agree with TRBD1. J was trimmed by 10 bases and V by 6 bases; bases with no gene match: 12. This CDR3 comprises 15 residues. From germline, CDR1 is MDHEN and CDR2 SYDVKM. CDR3: CASSTRDRKGSPLHF. CDR3 nucleotide sequence: TGTGCCAGCAGCACCCGGGACAGAAAAGGATCACCCCTCCACTTT.

The CDR3 sequence: CASSKLAVAADTQYF. The CDR3 bases are TGCGCCAGCAGCAAACTAGCGGTGGCGGCAGATACGCAGTATTTT. The chain employs TRBV4-3 and TRBJ2-3; 8 nucleotides align to TRBD2. This CDR3 comprises 15 residues. After removal of 5 bases from V and 4 bases from J, the junction contained 8 bases not matched to a gene. The V gene's germline CDR1 is LGHNA and CDR2 YSLEER.

This chain connects TRBV7-9 to TRBJ2-1; 16 nucleotides match TRBD2. V shed 3 bases and J 6 bases; nucleotides not matched to a gene: 8. Germline CDR1 reads SEHNR; CDR2 reads FQNEAQ (reference sequence). The CDR3 has 18 residues. The CDR3 is CASSLNIGTSGRVNEQFF. Written as DNA, the CDR3 is TGTGCCAGCAGCTTGAACATAGGGACTAGCGGGAGGGTCAATGAGCAGTTCTTC.

The chain is built from TRBV28 and TRBJ2-7; D gene ambiguous. The CDR3 length is 13 residues. Germline-derived CDR1 and CDR2 are MDHEN and SYDVKM. Trimming removed 5 bases from V and 2 bases from J, with 10 bases in between. The CDR3 DNA reads as TGTGCCAGCAGTGGTGGCCCCCCCTACGAGCAGTACTTC. This gives the protein CASSGGPPYEQYF.

This chain uses TRBV10-3 with TRBJ1-1; tentative D call: TRBD1 (6 bases). Trimming removed 2 bases from V and 8 bases from J, with 12 bases in between. Germline-derived CDR1 and CDR2 are ENHRY and SYGVKD. This CDR3 is 13 amino acids long. The CDR3 here is CAISERAGEEAFF. The CDR3 region has the DNA TGTGCCATCAGTGAGAGGGCAGGGGAGGAAGCTTTCTTT.

The gene calls are TRBV27 and TRBJ2-7; 15 bases align to TRBD2. V was clipped by 6 bases and J by 2 bases; unmatched bases: 14. This CDR3 spans 19 amino acids. The V gene's germline CDR1 is MNHEY and CDR2 SMNVEV (reference sequence). This chain's CDR3 is CASSPSIPWTSGRAYEQYF. The CDR3 coding sequence is TGTGCCAGCAGCCCCTCAATCCCCTGGACTAGCGGGAGGGCCTACGAGCAGTACTTC.

The chain joins TRBV5-1 to TRBJ1-1; 10 bases fit TRBD1. From germline, CDR1 is SGHRS and CDR2 YFSETQ. V dropped 3 bases and J dropped 4; count of bases not matched to a gene: 15. The CDR3 contains 18 residues. CDR3 amino acids: CASSSLPRDRGGGTEAFF. The CDR3, as DNA: TGCGCCAGCAGCTCTCTTCCCCGGGACAGGGGAGGCGGCACTGAAGCTTTCTTT.

This chain connects TRBV5-6 to TRBJ2-6, with D unresolved. CDR3 length: 16 residues. The germline V and J ends were trimmed by 0 bases and 0 bases, with 7 bases remaining between them. The germline gives CDR1 SGHDT, CDR2 YYEEEE. Written as DNA, the CDR3 is TGTGCCAGCAGCTTGGCCCAAAACTCTGGGGCCAACGTCCTGACTTTC. Its protein product is CASSLAQNSGANVLTF.

The chain is built from TRBV7-9 and TRBJ1-1, with TRBD1 identical over 9 bases. The CDR3 runs 15 residues. After removal of 5 bases from V and 5 bases from J, the junction contained 9 bases not matched to a gene. Per the germline V gene, CDR1 is SEHNR and CDR2 is FQNEAQ (reference sequence). The CDR3 nucleotides read TGTGCCAGCAGCAACAGGGGGCAGGGGAAAACTGAAGCTTTCTTT. Translated: CASSNRGQGKTEAFF.

This clone was found once. CDR3 DNA sequence: TGTGCCAGCAGCTTAGGGCAGGGGGGACACACTGAAGCTTTCTTT. Protein: CASSLGQGGHTEAFF. The chain uses TRBV7-2 and TRBJ1-1, with TRBD1 matching 7 bases. Germline assignment: CDR1 SGHTA and CDR2 FQGNSA. Trimming took 1 base from V and 3 from J; bases not matched to a gene: 5. The CDR3 is 15 residues long. Using reference TRBV7-2 and TRBJ1-1 for the parts outside the CDR3, the full variable domain is GAGVSQSPSNKVTEKGKDVELRCDPISGHTALYWYRQSLGQGLEFLIYFQGNSAPDKSGLPSDRFSAERTGGSVSTLTIQRTQQEDSAVYLCASSLGQGGHTEAFFGQGTRLTVV.

This rearrangement joins TRBV30 to TRBJ1-4; D is possibly TRBD1 (6 bases). The CDR3 is 15 amino acids. V was shortened by 3 bases and J by 0 bases, with 11 bases between the two germline ends. Germline loops: CDR1 GTSNPN, CDR2 SVGIG (reference sequence). DNA for the CDR3: TGTGCCTGGAGCCTATGGACAGCAACTAATGAAAAACTGTTTTTT. Protein: CAWSLWTATNEKLFF.

The chain is built from TRBV7-2 and TRBJ1-2; tentative D call: TRBD1 (5 bases). CDR1 is SGHTA, CDR2 FQGNSA, per germline. This CDR3 has 13 residues. With 5 bases removed from V and 8 bases from J, the gap between germline ends came to 15 bases. The CDR3 reads CASSPQPGGGYTF. CDR3 DNA: TGTGCCAGCAGCCCCCAGCCCGGGGGGGGCTACACCTTC.

CDR3 protein: CASSPKTGSSYEQYF. DNA for the CDR3: TGTGCCAGCAGCCCAAAGACGGGGAGCTCCTACGAGCAGTACTTC. The chain links TRBV7-8 to TRBJ2-7; possibly TRBD2 for D (5 bases). The CDR3 totals 15 residues. Trimming took 5 bases from V and 0 from J, leaving 14 bases between them. Per germline, CDR1 SGHVS and CDR2 FQNEAQ.

CDR3 sequence reads: CAWSATGVGGNTIYF. The DNA of the CDR3 is TGTGCCTGGAGTGCAACAGGGGTAGGTGGAAACACCATATATTTT. The rearrangement joins TRBV30 to TRBJ1-3, with 7 bases identical to TRBD1. Germline V lookup: CDR1 GTSNPN, CDR2 SVGIG (reference sequence). CDR3 length: 15 residues. V was pared by 1 base and J by 3 bases, with 6 bases of the junction left unmatched.